Here is one T cell receptor (beta chain) with its context. As for time point: patch test 3, about 24 weeks after DPC sensitization. Treatment: therapeutic diphenylcyclopropenone sensitization with weekly scalp DPC. Blood draws came before every patch-test application. Alopecia patients, 18 to 70 years old and DPC-suitable, served as donors. The library gave individual cDNA molecules unique molecular identifiers. Each CDR3 protein is one row after TCRdb ran MiXCR on the RACE reads. The data show roughly 200,000 distinct CDR3 sequences, about 25% seen once. The data derive from a study of human T cells and chemical hapten exposure. Study context: Across its approximately 25 weeks, the study gave patients weekly diphenylcyclopropenone doses to the scalp.

This receptor was taken from a woman between 40 and 50 years old with alopecia areata. Some clones in this sample may be carry-over from other donors' samples. The sequencing here drew on whole blood, taken in connection with sensitization to the hapten diphenylcyclopropenone (DPC).

CDR3 DNA sequence: TGCGCCAGCAGCCCCGGGACAGGGTGGACAGATACGCAGTATTTT. Its protein is CASSPGTGWTDTQYF. The chain employs TRBV5-1 and TRBJ2-3; 9 nucleotides line up with TRBD1. Trimming at V came to 4 bases and at J to 3 bases, leaving 6 bases not matched to a gene. This CDR3 contains 15 residues. Germline assignment: CDR1 SGHRS and CDR2 YFSETQ. Complete variable domain (other parts from reference TRBV5-1 and TRBJ2-3): KAGVTQTPRYLIKTRGQQVTLSCSPISGHRSVSWYQQTPGQGLQFLFEYFSETQRNKGNFPGRFSGRQFSNSRSEMNVSTLELGDSALYLCASSPGTGWTDTQYFGPGTRLTVL.